This is a list of T cell receptor beta chains from one sample in a study of T cell responses to AZD1222 COVID-19 vaccine. The assay was immunoSEQ multiplex PCR, and TCRdb's table has in-frame clones only and misses some. Of 160,000 or so clones in the sample, roughly 90% were seen once. The source material was peripheral blood, sampled 28 days after the second AZD1222 dose. These receptors were taken from an adult who received the AZD1222 COVID-19 vaccine. Each CDR3 is given with its conserved first and last residue. D genes are given only for firm matches. Expanded clones get a size class; other rows say once, few or many, or leave the size out.

TGTGCCAGTAGTCTCCGAATGCAGGGGGACAACTATGGCTACACCTTC,CASSLRMQGDNYGYTF,TRBD1,.,TRBJ1-2,TRBV19
TGTGCCAGCAGCCCGGTGCCCGGGACCCCCAGGGTGAACACCGGGGAGCTGTTTTTT,CASSPVPGTPRVNTGELFF,.,.,TRBJ2-2,TRBV7-8
TGTGCCAGCAGCGTGGGTCAATCCTACGAGCAGTACTTC,CASSVGQSYEQYF,.,.,TRBJ2-7,TRBV9
TGTGCCAGTTCGAGACATACGCAGTATTTT,CASSRHTQYF,.,.,TRBJ2-3,TRBV28
TGTGCCAGCAGTCCAGCGGGAGGCCGGGAGACCCAGTACTTC,CASSPAGGRETQYF,TRBD2,.,TRBJ2-5,TRBV28
TGTGCCAGCAGCCCTTGGAATCCGACTAGCGTATCAGGGGAGCTGTTTTTT,CASSPWNPTSVSGELFF,TRBD2,.,TRBJ2-2,TRBV7-8
TGTGCCAGCAGCACCGGGCAGGGGGCGGCAGGGGCCAACGTCCTGACTTTC,CASSTGQGAAGANVLTF,TRBD1,.,TRBJ2-6,TRBV7-6
TGTGCCAGCAGTTACTCTTCCGGCGGAGAGCAGTACTTC,CASSYSSGGEQYF,.,.,TRBJ2-7,TRBV6-5
TGTGCCACCACCGAAGGGCACCTCAATGAGCAGTTCTTC,CATTEGHLNEQFF,.,.,TRBJ2-1,TRBV24-1
TGTGCCAGCAGCCAACGTAGTTGGGGGGGGCCCCCTACCGGGGAGCTGTTTTTT,CASSQRSWGGPPTGELFF,.,.,TRBJ2-2,TRBV3-1/TRBV3-2
TGTGCCAGCAGAAAAGGAGGAGGAACCAAGAACACTGAAGCTTTCTTT,CASRKGGGTKNTEAFF,.,.,TRBJ1-1,TRBV27
TGTGCCACCGGAAGATTAACTACTCAGAGCGGCTACACCTTC,CATGRLTTQSGYTF,.,.,TRBJ1-2,TRBV24-1
TGTGCCAGTGGAATGATCGGGGTTTACTCTGGAAACACCATATATTTT,CASGMIGVYSGNTIYF,.,.,TRBJ1-3,TRBV19
TGTGCCAGCAGTGAGACCCTTCGTCAGCAGTACTTC,CASSETLRQQYF,.,.,TRBJ2-7,TRBV6-1
TGTGCCAGCAGCGTAGTGGGGGGACTGGGCAATGAGCAGTTCTTC,CASSVVGGLGNEQFF,.,.,TRBJ2-1,TRBV9
TGTGCCAGCAGCTTAGATGGAGGACTAGTTCGGGATGAGCAGTTCTTC,CASSLDGGLVRDEQFF,TRBD2,once,TRBJ2-1,TRBV11-2
TGTGCCAGTCATACAGGGACCCGGGGGATTAATCAGCCCCAGCATTTT,CASHTGTRGINQPQHF,.,.,TRBJ1-5,TRBV28
TGTGCCATCAACTCTGGGCCTAACACTGAAGCTTTCTTT,CAINSGPNTEAFF,.,.,TRBJ1-1,TRBV10-3
TGCGCCAGCAGGTCCCAGGGGGTTTTCTCCGAGCAGTACTTC,CASRSQGVFSEQYF,TRBD1,.,TRBJ2-7,TRBV5-1
TGTGCCACCAGGGGTAGGAGACAAGAGACCCAGTACTTC,CATRGRRQETQYF,.,.,TRBJ2-5,TRBV2
TGTGCCAGTAGTACTGGGACTGTAAGCTCCTACGAGCAGTACTTC,CASSTGTVSSYEQYF,.,.,TRBJ2-7,TRBV19
TGTGCCAGCAGCCAGGGTGGTGGCAGGGTAATGTCAGAGGAAAAACTGTTTTTT,CASSQGGGRVMSEEKLFF,.,.,TRBJ1-4,TRBV4-2
TGTGCCAGCAGTACCTACTTGGGCGCAGATACGCAGTATTTT,CASSTYLGADTQYF,.,.,TRBJ2-3,TRBV6-4
TGTGCCAGCAGTTACACCGGGAACGCAAATTCACCCCTCCACTTT,CASSYTGNANSPLHF,.,.,TRBJ1-6,TRBV6-5
TGTGCCAGCAGTATAACCGGGACAGGGGTAAGGGAGCAGTACTTC,CASSITGTGVREQYF,TRBD1,few,TRBJ2-7,TRBV28
TGTGCCAGCAGCTTGTGGGGTGGGCGCCTATACTATGGCTACACCTTC,CASSLWGGRLYYGYTF,.,.,TRBJ1-2,TRBV5-4
TGTGCCAGCAGTCCTCGGGCTAGCGGGAAGAATGAGCAGTTCTTC,CASSPRASGKNEQFF,TRBD2,.,TRBJ2-1,TRBV27
TGTGCCAGTAGTATAGTCCCCGGGACAGGACTCACAGATACGCAGTATTTT,CASSIVPGTGLTDTQYF,TRBD1,.,TRBJ2-3,TRBV19
TGTGCCAGCAGCGTAGGTCTGGACCCTAACAATGAGCAGTTCTTC,CASSVGLDPNNEQFF,.,.,TRBJ2-1,TRBV9
TGCGCCAGCAGTCAAAGACTGGACTACGAGCAGTACTTC,CASSQRLDYEQYF,.,.,TRBJ2-7,TRBV5-1
TGTGCCAGCATAGTTCGGTTGAACACTGAAGCTTTCTTT,CASIVRLNTEAFF,.,.,TRBJ1-1,TRBV2
TGTGCCAGCAGCTTGTTGGATTACGAGCAGTACTTC,CASSLLDYEQYF,.,.,TRBJ2-7,TRBV11-2
TGTGCCAGCAGCTTAGCGACAGGGGGCTTCGGCACTGAAGCTTTCTTT,CASSLATGGFGTEAFF,TRBD1,.,TRBJ1-1,TRBV7-2
TGTGCCAGTAGTATCTCGACCGACTCGGCCCAGCATTTT,CASSISTDSAQHF,.,.,TRBJ1-5,TRBV19
TGTGCCAGCAGTGCACAGGGGGCGCGCAATCAGCCCCAGCATTTT,CASSAQGARNQPQHF,TRBD1,.,TRBJ1-5,TRBV2
TGTGCCAGCAGGCGGACAAGTTCTAGCAATCAGCCCCAGCATTTT,CASRRTSSSNQPQHF,.,.,TRBJ1-5,TRBV6-5
TGTGCCAGCAGTACCCCGGGACTAGCGGGAGGGTTAGCCAAAAACATTCAGTACTTC,CASSTPGLAGGLAKNIQYF,TRBD2,.,TRBJ2-4,TRBV28
TGTGCCAGCAGCTTACGGACTACTTCCACCGGGGAGCTGTTTTTT,CASSLRTTSTGELFF,.,.,TRBJ2-2,TRBV3-1/TRBV3-2
TGTGCCACCAGGCGGGACAACTACAATGAGCAGTTCTTC,CATRRDNYNEQFF,.,.,TRBJ2-1,TRBV15
TGTGCCGTTATCAACAGTCTCTCTGAGGAAGGCTACACCTTC,CAVINSLSEEGYTF,.,few,TRBJ1-2,TRBV28
TGCAGTGCCAGTGGGTCGGGACTAGCGAACTCCTACGAGCAGTACTTC,CSASGSGLANSYEQYF,TRBD2,.,TRBJ2-7,TRBV20-1
TGTGCCAGCAGCCGGAAATCAGGGATTTGGACCGCTACTAACTATGGCTACACCTTC,CASSRKSGIWTATNYGYTF,.,few,TRBJ1-2,TRBV3-1/TRBV3-2
TGTGCCAGCAGTTCCCCTGGACAGGGCGATGAGCAGTTCTTC,CASSSPGQGDEQFF,TRBD1,.,TRBJ2-1,TRBV28
TGCGCCAGCAGCCACCTTCCCGGGCAGGGAGGGATGAACACTGAAGCTTTCTTT,CASSHLPGQGGMNTEAFF,.,.,TRBJ1-1,TRBV4-1
TGTGCCAGCAGTAACAGGGATGGCTACACCTTC,CASSNRDGYTF,.,.,TRBJ1-2,TRBV12-3/TRBV12-4
TGTGCCAGCAGCTTTGGGACAAGTTCCTACGAGCAGTACTTC,CASSFGTSSYEQYF,.,.,TRBJ2-7,TRBV5-6
TGTGCCAGCATTATACGCCTGGGACAGGGGGATGGCTACACCTTC,CASIIRLGQGDGYTF,TRBD1,.,TRBJ1-2,TRBV6-5
TGTGCCAGCAGCTTGGGACGAGGCCTGGTCGGGGAGCTGTTTTTT,CASSLGRGLVGELFF,.,.,TRBJ2-2,TRBV5-4
TGTGCCAGCAGCAGGGACGCGTCCGGGGAGCTGTTTTTT,CASSRDASGELFF,.,.,TRBJ2-2,TRBV5-4
TGTGCCAGCAGCTTGCAGGGAGAAAATGAAAAACTGTTTTTT,CASSLQGENEKLFF,.,once,TRBJ1-4,TRBV5-4
TGTGCCAGCAGCCCGTCCAGGGGGCCTCTACCGGAAGCTTTCTTT,CASSPSRGPLPEAFF,TRBD1,.,TRBJ1-1,TRBV7-2
TGTGCCAGCAGCCCAACAGGGGTTGGCAATCAGCCCCAGCATTTT,CASSPTGVGNQPQHF,TRBD1,.,TRBJ1-5,TRBV7-8
TGCGCCAGCACCCACGGAGGGGTCGTGGACGAGCAGTACTTC,CASTHGGVVDEQYF,.,.,TRBJ2-7,TRBV5-1
TGCAGTGCCGCACAAGACACTGAAGCTTTCTTT,CSAAQDTEAFF,.,.,TRBJ1-1,TRBV20-1